Shown below are 14 T cell receptor beta chains from a single sample sequenced in a study of Ad26.COV2.S vaccination and SARS-CoV-2 variants. As to treatment: about 20 received Ad26.COV2.S at low or high dose, single or two shots; a few received placebo; per-sample allocation not given. Specimens were obtained on day 63 following the first vaccine or placebo injection. Libraries were prepared by immunoSEQ multiplex PCR; TCRdb keeps only in-frame clonotypes and omits some of them. Of 300,000 to 350,000 clones listed, 90% are singletons. The input for sequencing was peripheral blood, taken in a trial of Ad26.COV2.S vaccine versus placebo. These receptors came from a person aged 18 to 65 who received the Ad26.COV2.S COVID-19 vaccine or a placebo.

This chain uses TRBV28 with TRBJ1-4; possibly TRBD1 for D (5 bases). From germline, CDR1 is MDHEN and CDR2 SYDVKM. V was clipped by 2 bases and J by 8 bases, with 12 bases between them. The CDR3 is 14 residues long. The CDR3 DNA sequence: TGTGCCAGCAGTTTAAAGCAGGGACCCGAAAAACTGTTTTTT. Amino acids: CASSLKQGPEKLFF.

To note about this clone: Different DNA sequences within this sample yield the same CDR3. The chain recombines TRBV5-1 with TRBJ1-1; D is ambiguous. The CDR3 runs 12 residues. Germline V gene data show CDR1 as SGHRS and CDR2 as YFSETQ. V lost 0 bases, J lost 8 bases, and 8 bases lay in between. The CDR3 reads CASSLEGTEAFF. Written as DNA, the CDR3 is TGCGCCAGCAGCTTGGAAGGTACGGAAGCTTTCTTT.

The V and J genes are TRBV4-3 and TRBJ2-7, with 8 nucleotides matching TRBD1. V lost 3 bases and J lost 0; bases outside the gene matches: 10. The CDR3 length is 17 residues. Germline CDR1 reads LGHNA; CDR2 reads YSLEER. The chain's CDR3 is CASSHAPGTGGSYEQYV. CDR3 nucleotide sequence: TGCGCCAGCAGCCATGCCCCCGGGACAGGAGGCTCCTACGAGCAGTACGTC.

This rearrangement joins TRBV27 to TRBJ1-2; 7 bases line up with TRBD1. J lost 7 bases, V lost 6 bases, and 8 bases had no gene match. This CDR3 is built from 13 residues. Germline V CDR1 and CDR2: MNHEY, SMNVEV (reference sequence). The CDR3 DNA reads TGTGCCAGCAGCCGTGAGGGGGCGCGTGGCTACACCTTC. Its translation is CASSREGARGYTF.

The rearrangement uses TRBV7-6 and TRBJ2-1; 7 bases align to TRBD2. This CDR3 has 15 amino acids. V lost 3 bases to trimming and J lost 5 bases; unmatched junction nucleotides: 7. The germline V gene encodes CDR1 SGHVS and CDR2 FNYEAQ. The CDR3 nucleotides are TGTGCCAGCAGCTTTTCGGGGGGATCGGACAATGAGCAGTTCTTC. Residues: CASSFSGGSDNEQFF.

This chain joins TRBV12-3 or TRBV12-4 and TRBJ1-1, with D hard to call. The CDR3 runs 10 residues. Trimming removed 5 bases from V and 7 bases from J, with 5 bases in between. The CDR3 reads CASSRSEAFF. The DNA of the CDR3 is TGTGCCAGCAGTAGAAGTGAAGCTTTCTTT.

By proportion, this clone is medium-sized (0.01 to 0.1%). This chain links TRBV15 with TRBJ2-7; 7 bases are shared with TRBD2. In germline, CDR1 is LNHNV, CDR2 YYDKDF (reference sequence). Trimming cost V 1 base and J 7 bases; bases outside gene matches: 4. The CDR3 is 13 residues long. CDR3 coding DNA: TGTGCCACCAGCAGAGTGGCGGGAGAGGAGCAGTACGTC. It codes for CATSRVAGEEQYV.

The rearrangement uses TRBV18 and TRBJ2-1; perhaps TRBD1 as D (6 bases). This CDR3 is 12 amino acids long. Germline CDR1 is KGHSH and CDR2 is LQKENI. The V end lost 6 bases, the J end lost 13 bases, and 16 bases lay between the germline ends. The DNA of the CDR3 is TGTGCCAGCTCCCCGGGTGACAGGCGCCAGTTCTTC. This codes for CASSPGDRRQFF.

This CDR3 is CASSSPGETQYF. CDR3 DNA sequence: TGTGCCAGCAGCTCCCCAGGAGAGACCCAGTACTTC. This rearrangement joins TRBV7-2 to TRBJ2-5; D unresolved. Per the germline V gene, CDR1 is SGHTA and CDR2 is FQGNSA. CDR3 length: 12 amino acids. V shed 4 bases and J shed 4 bases, with 7 bases lying between them.

The rearrangement uses TRBV19 and TRBJ2-1, with 9 nucleotides matching TRBD2. The trim removed 6 bases at V and 0 bases at J, leaving 9 bases unmatched. Germline V CDR1 and CDR2: LNHDA, SQIVND (reference sequence). The CDR3 is 17 residues long. CDR3 sequence: CASSISGSAASYNEQFF. The CDR3 DNA sequence: TGTGCCAGTAGCATTAGCGGGAGTGCAGCCTCCTACAATGAGCAGTTCTTC.

The rearrangement uses TRBV9 and TRBJ1-3; D uncertain. Germline V gene lookup returns CDR1 SGDLS and CDR2 YYNGEE. This CDR3 has 16 amino acids. The V end was cut by 0 bases, the J end by 4 bases, with 14 bases between. The CDR3: CASSVEGIPGGNTIYF. The CDR3 DNA follows: TGTGCCAGCAGCGTAGAAGGCATCCCGGGAGGAAACACCATATATTTT. Combining the CDR3 with reference TRBV9 and TRBJ1-3 gives the whole variable domain DSGVTQTPKHLITATGQRVTLRCSPRSGDLSVYWYQQSLDQGLQFLIQYYNGEERAKGNILERFSAQQFPDLHSELNLSSLELGDSALYFCASSVEGIPGGNTIYFGEGSWLTVV.

The chain has TRBV6-6 and TRBJ1-5; D unclear. Trimming stripped 6 bases from V and 5 bases from J, with 8 bases between. Germline loops: CDR1 MNHNY, CDR2 SVGAGI (reference sequence). The CDR3 has 12 amino acids. This chain's CDR3 is CASRDSHQPQHF. The CDR3 DNA reads TGTGCCAGCAGGGATTCCCATCAGCCCCAGCATTTT.

The chain is built from TRBV19 and TRBJ2-2, with TRBD2 as a possible D gene (5 bases). V shed 7 bases and J shed 0 bases, with 12 bases lying between them. This CDR3 comprises 15 residues. CDR1 is LNHDA, CDR2 SQIVND, per germline (reference sequence). In DNA, the CDR3 is TGTGCCAGTAACAAGCGGACCTCGAACACCGGGGAGCTGTTTTTT. Its translation: CASNKRTSNTGELFF.

The rearrangement joins TRBV27 to TRBJ1-2, with D perhaps TRBD1 (5 bases). V was pared by 6 bases and J by 6 bases, with 8 bases between. The CDR3 is 11 amino acids. In germline, CDR1 is MNHEY, CDR2 SMNVEV (reference sequence). CDR3 nucleotides: TGTGCCAGCAGGGGGACTAATGGCTACACCTTC. It yields the protein CASRGTNGYTF.